This note documents a single T cell receptor beta chain sequence. The protocol was immunoSEQ multiplex PCR, while the TCRdb copy is restricted to in-frame clones and leaves out a portion. The table lists about 31,000 clones, around 87% of them singletons. The source of the sample is a study of OX40 agonist ivuxolimab in advanced cancers. CDR3 size: 13 residues. The germline V gene has CDR1 KGHSH and CDR2 LQKENI. Trimming removed 3 bases from V and 10 bases from J, with 13 bases in between. Sample: CD4+ or CD8+ T cells sorted from blood, taken in a trial of the OX40 agonist ivuxolimab. This chain links TRBV18 with TRBJ2-1, with D tentatively TRBD1 or TRBD2 (5 bases each). The origin of this receptor is an adult with an advanced solid tumor such as melanoma, head and neck, liver or kidney cancer. CDR3 sequence (DNA): TGTGCCAGCTCACCCTTTATAGAGGGGGAGCAGTTCTTC. It specifies CASSPFIEGEQFF.